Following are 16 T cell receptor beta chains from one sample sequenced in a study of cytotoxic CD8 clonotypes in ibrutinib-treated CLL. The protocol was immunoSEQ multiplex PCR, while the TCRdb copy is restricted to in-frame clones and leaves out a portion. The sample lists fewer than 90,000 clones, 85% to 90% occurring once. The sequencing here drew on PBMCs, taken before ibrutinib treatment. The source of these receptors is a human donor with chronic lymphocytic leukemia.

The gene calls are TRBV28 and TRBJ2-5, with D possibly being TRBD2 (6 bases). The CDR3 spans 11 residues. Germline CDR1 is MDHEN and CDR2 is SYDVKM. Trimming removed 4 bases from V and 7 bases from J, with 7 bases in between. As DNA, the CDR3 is TGTGCCAGCAGTTCGGAGGGGACCCAGTACTTC. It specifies CASSSEGTQYF.

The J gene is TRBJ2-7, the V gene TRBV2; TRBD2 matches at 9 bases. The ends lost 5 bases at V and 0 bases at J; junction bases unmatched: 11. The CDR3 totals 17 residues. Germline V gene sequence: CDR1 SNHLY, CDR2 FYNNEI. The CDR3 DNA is TGTGCCAGCAGTCTAGTGTCGACTAGCGGAAGCTCCTACGAGCAGTACTTC. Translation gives CASSLVSTSGSSYEQYF.

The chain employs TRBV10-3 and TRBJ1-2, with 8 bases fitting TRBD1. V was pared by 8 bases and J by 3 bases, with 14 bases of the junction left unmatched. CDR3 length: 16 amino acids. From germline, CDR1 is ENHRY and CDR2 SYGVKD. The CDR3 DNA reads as TGTGCCATCCCCCTTACCTCTACAGGGGGTTACTATGGCTACACCTTC. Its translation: CAIPLTSTGGYYGYTF.

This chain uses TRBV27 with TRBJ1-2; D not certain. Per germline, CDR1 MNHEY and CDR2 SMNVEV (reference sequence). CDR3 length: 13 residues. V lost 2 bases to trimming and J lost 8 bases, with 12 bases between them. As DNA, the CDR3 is TGTGCCAGCAGTTTACAGGTGACGGGAGGCTACACCTTC. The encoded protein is CASSLQVTGGYTF.

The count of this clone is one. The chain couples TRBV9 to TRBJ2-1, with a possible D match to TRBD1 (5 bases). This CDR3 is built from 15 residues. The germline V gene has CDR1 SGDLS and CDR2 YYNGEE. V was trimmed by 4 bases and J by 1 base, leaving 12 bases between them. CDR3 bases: TGTGCCAGCAGCAAAGGAAGGGGTTCCTACAATGAGCAGTTCTTC. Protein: CASSKGRGSYNEQFF. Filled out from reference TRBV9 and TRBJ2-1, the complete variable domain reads DSGVTQTPKHLITATGQRVTLRCSPRSGDLSVYWYQQSLDQGLQFLIQYYNGEERAKGNILERFSAQQFPDLHSELNLSSLELGDSALYFCASSKGRGSYNEQFFGPGTRLTVL.

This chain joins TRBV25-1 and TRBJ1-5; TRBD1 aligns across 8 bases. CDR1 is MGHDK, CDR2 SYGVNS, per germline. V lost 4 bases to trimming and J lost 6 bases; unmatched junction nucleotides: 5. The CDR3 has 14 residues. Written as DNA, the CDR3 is TGTGCCAGCAGTGCCCCGGACAGGGCTCAGCCCCAGCATTTT. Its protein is CASSAPDRAQPQHF.

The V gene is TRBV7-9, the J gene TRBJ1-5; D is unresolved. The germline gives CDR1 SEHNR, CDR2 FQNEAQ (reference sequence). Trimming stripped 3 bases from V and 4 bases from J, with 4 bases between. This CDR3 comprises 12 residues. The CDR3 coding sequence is TGTGCCAGCAGCTTGGCGAATCAGCCCCAGCATTTT. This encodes CASSLANQPQHF.

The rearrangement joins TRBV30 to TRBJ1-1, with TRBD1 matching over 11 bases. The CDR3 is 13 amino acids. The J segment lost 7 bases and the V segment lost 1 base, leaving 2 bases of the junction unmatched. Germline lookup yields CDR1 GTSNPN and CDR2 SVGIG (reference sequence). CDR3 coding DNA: TGTGCCTGGAGTGGGACAGGGGGCATTGAAGCTTTCTTT. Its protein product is CAWSGTGGIEAFF.

The CDR3 bases are TGTGCCAGTAGTATGGGGACTAGCGGCTCCTACGAGCAGTACTTC. Translating gives CASSMGTSGSYEQYF. The chain recombines TRBV19 with TRBJ2-7; 11 positions match TRBD2. The germline CDR1 and CDR2 sequences are LNHDA and SQIVND (reference sequence). Unmatched junction bases numbered 1, after V lost 3 bases and J lost 0 bases. This CDR3 region has 15 residues. The full variable domain, in which reference TRBV19 and TRBJ2-7 provide the parts outside the CDR3, is DGGITQSPKYLFRKEGQNVTLSCEQNLNHDAMYWYRQDPGQGLRLIYYSQIVNDFQKGDIAEGYSVSREKKESFPLTVTSAQKNPTAFYLCASSMGTSGSYEQYFGPGTRLTVT.

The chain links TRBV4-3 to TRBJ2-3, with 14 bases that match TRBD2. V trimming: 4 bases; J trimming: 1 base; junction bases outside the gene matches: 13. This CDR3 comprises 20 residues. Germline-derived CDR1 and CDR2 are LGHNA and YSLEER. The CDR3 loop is CASSPGRLAGGYPGTDTQYF. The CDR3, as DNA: TGCGCCAGCAGCCCCGGAAGACTAGCGGGAGGGTATCCGGGCACAGATACGCAGTATTTT.

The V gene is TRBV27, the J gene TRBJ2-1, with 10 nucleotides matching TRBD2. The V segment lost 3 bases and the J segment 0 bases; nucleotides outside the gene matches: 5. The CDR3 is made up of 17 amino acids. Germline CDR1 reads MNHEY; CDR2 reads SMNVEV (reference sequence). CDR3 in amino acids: CASSLWASGSSYNEQFF. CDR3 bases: TGTGCCAGCAGTTTGTGGGCTAGCGGGAGCTCCTACAATGAGCAGTTCTTC.

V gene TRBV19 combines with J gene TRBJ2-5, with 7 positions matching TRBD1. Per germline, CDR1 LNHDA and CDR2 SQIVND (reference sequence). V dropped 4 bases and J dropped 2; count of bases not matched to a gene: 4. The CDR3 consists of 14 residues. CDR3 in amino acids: CASSRDRRQETQYF. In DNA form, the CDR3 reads TGTGCCAGTAGTAGGGACAGACGTCAAGAGACCCAGTACTTC. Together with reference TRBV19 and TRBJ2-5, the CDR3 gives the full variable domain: DGGITQSPKYLFRKEGQNVTLSCEQNLNHDAMYWYRQDPGQGLRLIYYSQIVNDFQKGDIAEGYSVSREKKESFPLTVTSAQKNPTAFYLCASSRDRRQETQYFGPGTRLLVL.

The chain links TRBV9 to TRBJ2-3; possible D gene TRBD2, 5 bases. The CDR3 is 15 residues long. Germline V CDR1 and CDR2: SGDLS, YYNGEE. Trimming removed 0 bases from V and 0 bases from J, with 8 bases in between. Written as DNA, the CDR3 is TGTGCCAGCAGCGTAGAGGGCGGGAGCACAGATACGCAGTATTTT. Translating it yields CASSVEGGSTDTQYF.

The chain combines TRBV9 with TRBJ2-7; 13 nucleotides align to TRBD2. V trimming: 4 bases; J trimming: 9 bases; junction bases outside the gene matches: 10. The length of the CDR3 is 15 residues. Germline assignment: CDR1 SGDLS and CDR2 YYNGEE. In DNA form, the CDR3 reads TGTGCCAGCAGCCCCACTAGCGGGAGGGCCCTCGGGCAGTACTTC. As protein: CASSPTSGRALGQYF.

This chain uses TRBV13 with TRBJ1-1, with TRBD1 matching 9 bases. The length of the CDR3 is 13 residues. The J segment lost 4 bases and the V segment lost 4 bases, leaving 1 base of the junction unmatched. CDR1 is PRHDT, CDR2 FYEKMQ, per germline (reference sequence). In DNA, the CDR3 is TGTGCCAGCAGCTGGGACAGGGCCACTGAAGCTTTCTTT. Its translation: CASSWDRATEAFF.

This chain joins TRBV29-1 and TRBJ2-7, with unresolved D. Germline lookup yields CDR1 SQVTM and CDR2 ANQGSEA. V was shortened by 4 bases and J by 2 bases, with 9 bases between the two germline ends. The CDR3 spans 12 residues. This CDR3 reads CSVVGNAYEQYF. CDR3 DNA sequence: TGCAGCGTTGTTGGGAACGCCTACGAGCAGTACTTC.